This T cell receptor beta chain was identified during a study of patients and donors after allogeneic stem cell transplantation. MiXCR, applied by TCRdb to the RT-PCR reads, yields one record per CDR3 protein. The sample lists more than 850,000 distinct CDR3 sequences, roughly 18% seen once, with 5% to 6.5% in the top ten. Trimming pared 5 bases from V and 8 bases from J, leaving 21 bases between. Germline V gene sequence: CDR1 SEHNR, CDR2 FQNEAQ (reference sequence). The CDR3 is 15 residues long. The source material was blood, either unsorted or a sorted T cell fraction (not recorded which). The receptor was isolated from a human donor who was either an allogeneic HSCT recipient or a stem cell or donor lymphocyte infusion donor (not recorded which). It is not recorded whose cells these are; they may come from a transplant donor. The gene calls are TRBV7-9 and TRBJ1-2, with D perhaps TRBD1 (6 bases). The CDR3 nucleotides are TGTGCCAGCAGCGAACCGGGACATTCTATTGGAGGCTACACCTTC. This gives the protein CASSEPGHSIGGYTF.